These 29 T cell receptor beta chains originate from one sample sequenced in a study of CD8 T cells in ankylosing spondylitis. Regarding the study as a whole: Within ankylosing spondylitis blood, a TCR beta motif made up of several highly homologous variants appeared to be characteristic.

For these TCRs, the target antigens are not known. Each CDR3 protein is one row after TCRdb ran MiXCR on the 5' RACE reads. The sample contains under 550,000 distinct CDR3 sequences, about 25% of which appear only once. The specimen was blood, either unsorted or a sorted T cell fraction (not recorded which). All receptors come from a male donor with ankylosing spondylitis.

V and J are TRBV24-1 and TRBJ1-1, with unresolved D. The CDR3 runs to 13 residues. V lost 1 base and J lost 5, with 7 bases in between. The V gene's germline CDR1 is KGHDR and CDR2 SFDVKD. CDR3 in amino acids: CATSDFPGTEAFF. In nucleotides, the CDR3 is TGTGCCACCAGTGATTTCCCCGGAACTGAAGCTTTCTTT.

The rearrangement joins TRBV3-1 to TRBJ1-2, with no clear D. The CDR3 totals 12 residues. CDR1 and CDR2 (germline): LGHDT, YNNKEL (reference sequence). The V end lost 1 base, the J end lost 8 bases, and 8 bases lay between the germline ends. CDR3 sequence (DNA): TGTGCCAGCAGCCAAGGGGAGAGCGGCTACACCTTC. Its translation: CASSQGESGYTF.

The chain uses TRBV6-1 and TRBJ2-1; 9 bases are shared with TRBD1. The CDR3 has 13 residues. Germline V CDR1 and CDR2: MNHNS, SASEGT. Trimming removed 8 bases from V and 7 bases from J; junction bases left unmatched: 6. The CDR3 sequence is CASRRTGENEQFF. CDR3 nucleotide sequence: TGTGCCAGCCGAAGGACAGGGGAGAATGAGCAGTTCTTC.

V gene TRBV5-5 combines with J gene TRBJ1-6, with 8 bases aligning to TRBD1. Germline CDR1 SGHKS, CDR2 YYEKEE (reference sequence). The CDR3 consists of 16 residues. V lost 5 bases to trimming and J lost 0 bases; unmatched junction nucleotides: 4. The CDR3 protein is CASSLGQGSYNSPLHF. The CDR3 DNA is TGTGCCAGCAGTTTAGGACAGGGCTCCTATAATTCACCCCTCCACTTT.

As regards this clonotype: Mismatch with germline at one junction end may stem from a read error. This chain links TRBV20-1 with TRBJ2-7; the D call may be TRBD1 or TRBD2 (6 bases each). CDR3 length: 14 amino acids. Germline CDR1 reads DFQATT; CDR2 reads SNEGSKA (reference sequence). In DNA, the CDR3 is TGCAGTGCTACTTTACACGGGGGCTCCCACGAGCAGTACTTC. Protein: CSATLHGGSHEQYF.

The V gene is TRBV5-1, the J gene TRBJ2-3, with a weak D call TRBD1 (6 bases). The CDR3 runs 14 residues. V lost 1 base and J 3 bases, leaving 9 bases between the germline ends. Germline V CDR1 and CDR2: SGHRS, YFSETQ. The CDR3 spells CASSLNRETDTQYF. The CDR3 DNA is TGCGCCAGCAGCTTGAACAGGGAAACAGATACGCAGTATTTT. Using reference TRBV5-1 and TRBJ2-3 for the parts outside the CDR3, the full variable domain is KAGVTQTPRYLIKTRGQQVTLSCSPISGHRSVSWYQQTPGQGLQFLFEYFSETQRNKGNFPGRFSGRQFSNSRSEMNVSTLELGDSALYLCASSLNRETDTQYFGPGTRLTVL.

CDR3 sequence reads: CSVVSDGYTGELFF. CDR3 nucleotides: TGCAGCGTTGTGTCGGACGGATACACCGGGGAGCTGTTTTTT. This rearrangement joins TRBV29-1 to TRBJ2-2; D not certain. Trimming left V 4 bases short and J 3 bases short, with 12 bases between. Germline lookup yields CDR1 SQVTM and CDR2 ANQGSEA. This CDR3 is 14 amino acids long.

J is TRBJ1-1 and V is TRBV27; the match to TRBD1 covers 9 bases. The J segment lost 4 bases and the V segment lost 6 bases, leaving 9 bases of the junction unmatched. This CDR3 has 15 residues. In germline, CDR1 is MNHEY, CDR2 SMNVEV (reference sequence). This chain's CDR3 is CASRANRGRGTEAFF. Here the CDR3 DNA reads TGTGCCAGCAGGGCTAACAGGGGGCGAGGCACTGAAGCTTTCTTT.

This clonotype was seen a handful of times. This chain uses TRBV7-9 with TRBJ2-7; TRBD1 or TRBD2 may be the D gene (6 bases each). CDR1 and CDR2 (germline): SEHNR, FQNEAQ (reference sequence). The germline V and J ends were trimmed by 4 bases and 5 bases, with 15 bases remaining between them. This CDR3 region has 14 residues. CDR3 bases: TGTGCCAGCAGCTCCATGGGGGGCCTTGACGAGCAGTACTTC. It translates to CASSSMGGLDEQYF.

In its sample, this clonotype was seen a few times. This sequence joins TRBV25-1 and TRBJ2-5; 9 bases match TRBD1. Germline assignment: CDR1 MGHDK and CDR2 SYGVNS. The V segment lost 7 bases and the J segment 3 bases; nucleotides outside the gene matches: 9. There are 15 residues in the CDR3. The DNA of the CDR3 is TGTGCCAGCACATATTCAGGGACAGGGAAAGAGACCCAGTACTTC. Its translation: CASTYSGTGKETQYF.

This chain uses TRBV18 with TRBJ2-7; 7 nucleotides agree with TRBD1. J was trimmed by 3 bases and V by 5 bases; bases with no gene match: 7. Per germline, CDR1 KGHSH and CDR2 LQKENI. The CDR3 is made up of 14 amino acids. The CDR3 nucleotides read TGTGCCAGCTCAAGTACAGGGGCCAACTACGAGCAGTACTTC. Translated: CASSSTGANYEQYF.

This clonotype has just a few counts. The chain combines TRBV28 with TRBJ1-5; TRBD1 is a possible D gene (5 bases). There are 14 residues in the CDR3. V lost 6 bases to trimming and J lost 2 bases, with 11 bases between them. Germline V gives CDR1 MDHEN, CDR2 SYDVKM. This CDR3 reads CASSRGHGNQPQHF. As DNA, the CDR3 is TGTGCCAGCAGCCGCGGACACGGCAATCAGCCCCAGCATTTT.

The table lists this clonotype with a few counts. V is TRBV5-1 and J is TRBJ2-4; D possibly uses TRBD1 or TRBD2 (5 bases each). The germline V and J ends were trimmed by 3 bases and 6 bases, with 13 bases remaining between them. Germline V CDR1 and CDR2: SGHRS, YFSETQ. The CDR3 covers 14 residues. The DNA for the CDR3 is TGCGCCAGCAGCTATTTGGGGGTTGGAAACATTCAGTACTTC. Protein product: CASSYLGVGNIQYF.

There are a few counts of this clonotype. The chain combines TRBV4-1 with TRBJ2-1, with 10 bases lining up with TRBD2. Trimming removed 0 bases from V and 4 bases from J; junction bases left unmatched: 12. Germline V gene lookup returns CDR1 MGHRA and CDR2 YSYEKL. CDR3 length equals 19 residues. This CDR3 is CASSQDLGSWTSGYNEQFF. The CDR3 coding sequence is TGCGCCAGCAGCCAAGATCTAGGAAGTTGGACTAGCGGTTACAATGAGCAGTTCTTC.

V and J are TRBV20-1 and TRBJ1-2; 7 bases line up with TRBD1. This CDR3 region has 13 residues. The V gene end was trimmed by 4 bases and the J gene end by 3 bases; junction bases not matched to a gene: 5. CDR1 is DFQATT and CDR2 is SNEGSKA in the germline V gene (reference sequence). The CDR3 here is CSANTGTDYGYTF. The CDR3 bases are TGCAGTGCTAATACAGGGACAGACTATGGCTACACCTTC.

The J gene is TRBJ2-2, the V gene TRBV19; D ambiguous. This CDR3 is 14 amino acids long. Germline V gene data show CDR1 as LNHDA and CDR2 as SQIVND (reference sequence). The ends were cut back, 3 bases at V and 1 base at J, with 6 bases in the middle. The CDR3 reads CASSINRNTGELFF. In DNA form, the CDR3 reads TGTGCCAGTAGTATTAACCGGAACACCGGGGAGCTGTTTTTT.

V is TRBV20-1 and J is TRBJ1-1; tentatively, D is TRBD1 (6 bases). The germline V gene has CDR1 DFQATT and CDR2 SNEGSKA (reference sequence). CDR3 length: 16 residues. Trimming pared 3 bases from V and 0 bases from J, leaving 17 bases between. CDR3 residues: CSASPPVGGMNTEAFF. Here the CDR3 DNA reads TGCAGTGCTAGTCCCCCGGTAGGGGGTATGAACACTGAAGCTTTCTTT.

The chain joins TRBV12-3 or TRBV12-4 to TRBJ2-5, with 10 bases matching TRBD2. The CDR3 covers 17 residues. J was trimmed by 4 bases and V by 7 bases; bases with no gene match: 15. DNA for the CDR3: TGTGCCAGCACTCCGTTCCGGTCTAGCGGGAGAGGAGAGACCCAGTACTTC. Protein: CASTPFRSSGRGETQYF.

The V gene is TRBV5-6, the J gene TRBJ2-7, with D uncertain. Trimming cost V 0 bases and J 7 bases, with 8 bases left between them. CDR1 and CDR2 (germline): SGHDT, YYEEEE. This CDR3 is 12 amino acids long. The CDR3 protein is CASSLVVGEQYV. DNA for the CDR3: TGTGCCAGCAGCTTGGTAGTAGGTGAGCAGTACGTC.

V usage is TRBV5-1 and J usage is TRBJ2-7, with 7 nucleotides matching TRBD2. The CDR3 consists of 13 residues. V trimming: 4 bases; J trimming: 6 bases; junction bases outside the gene matches: 7. The germline V gene encodes CDR1 SGHRS and CDR2 YFSETQ. CDR3 region: CASSQREAGEQYF. DNA for the CDR3: TGCGCCAGCAGCCAGCGGGAAGCGGGCGAGCAGTACTTC.

In this sample, this clonotype turned up a few times. J is TRBJ1-3 and V is TRBV5-1; maybe TRBD1 (6 bases). The ends were cut back, 1 base at V and 2 bases at J, with 13 bases in the middle. CDR3 size: 16 residues. Per the germline V gene, CDR1 is SGHRS and CDR2 is YFSETQ. In nucleotides, the CDR3 is TGCGCCAGCAGCTTGAACCTAGGGACACCTGGAAACACCATATATTTT. Amino acid sequence: CASSLNLGTPGNTIYF.

This clonotype was detected only a few times. The chain is built from TRBV5-1 and TRBJ2-3, with D possibly matching TRBD2 (5 bases). V was clipped by 3 bases and J by 2 bases, with 13 bases between them. The CDR3 totals 15 residues. CDR1 is SGHRS and CDR2 is YFSETQ in the germline V gene. The CDR3 DNA sequence: TGCGCCAGCAGCTCCCAGCGGCGGAACACAGATACGCAGTATTTT. Translated: CASSSQRRNTDTQYF.

The chain couples TRBV29-1 to TRBJ2-1; TRBD2 matches 7 bases. The CDR3 is 14 residues long. In germline, CDR1 is SQVTM, CDR2 ANQGSEA. The ends lost 6 bases at V and 7 bases at J; junction bases unmatched: 12. CDR3 sequence (DNA): TGCAGCGTCGGGGGGTGGGAGGCCGATAATGAGCAGTTCTTC. Its translation is CSVGGWEADNEQFF.

This clonotype was seen only a few times. The rearrangement links TRBV5-1 to TRBJ2-5; the match to TRBD2 covers 7 bases. Per the germline V gene, CDR1 is SGHRS and CDR2 is YFSETQ. V lost 4 bases to trimming and J lost 1 base; unmatched junction nucleotides: 7. The CDR3 contains 15 residues. CDR3 DNA: TGCGCCAGCAGCACCACTAGCGTTTCCCAAGAGACCCAGTACTTC. Protein: CASSTTSVSQETQYF.

This clonotype was seen a few times. This chain links TRBV11-3 with TRBJ1-2; D perhaps matches TRBD1 (6 bases). The CDR3 contains 14 residues. Germline V gene lookup returns CDR1 SGHNT and CDR2 YENEEA. Trimming took off 2 bases at V and 4 bases at J, with 11 bases between the two ends. CDR3 protein: CASSLNRVGYGYTF. The CDR3 DNA reads TGTGCCAGCAGCTTAAACAGGGTGGGCTATGGCTACACCTTC.

The chain employs TRBV5-1 and TRBJ1-1; 7 nucleotides agree with TRBD1. The germline gives CDR1 SGHRS, CDR2 YFSETQ. This CDR3 comprises 13 residues. Trimming removed 8 bases from V and 3 bases from J; junction bases left unmatched: 7. CDR3 nucleotide sequence: TGCGCCAGTAACAGGGGACTACACACTGAAGCTTTCTTT. This sequence encodes CASNRGLHTEAFF. The whole variable domain, remainder taken from reference TRBV5-1 and TRBJ1-1, is KAGVTQTPRYLIKTRGQQVTLSCSPISGHRSVSWYQQTPGQGLQFLFEYFSETQRNKGNFPGRFSGRQFSNSRSEMNVSTLELGDSALYLCASNRGLHTEAFFGQGTRLTVV.

The chain employs TRBV5-1 and TRBJ2-2; 9 nucleotides align to TRBD1. This CDR3 spans 14 amino acids. The junction had 3 bases not matched to a gene; V was cut back by 4 bases and J by 5 bases. Germline V gene lookup returns CDR1 SGHRS and CDR2 YFSETQ. In nucleotides, the CDR3 is TGCGCCAGCAGCATAGGACAGGGGACCGGGGAGCTGTTTTTT. It yields the protein CASSIGQGTGELFF.

V and J are TRBV24-1 and TRBJ2-1, with D maybe TRBD2 (6 bases). The CDR3 extends over 15 amino acids. The V gene lost 3 bases and the J gene lost 3 bases, with 11 bases spanning the gap. Germline V gives CDR1 KGHDR, CDR2 SFDVKD. CDR3 DNA: TGTGCCACCAGTGATGCGGAGGGAGACTACAATGAGCAGTTCTTC. Protein sequence: CATSDAEGDYNEQFF.

This clonotype was seen a handful of times. The rearrangement uses TRBV5-1 and TRBJ2-5, with D maybe TRBD1 (6 bases). Looked up from germline, CDR1 is SGHRS and CDR2 is YFSETQ. V was clipped by 1 base and J by 0 bases, with 10 bases between them. The CDR3 runs to 15 residues. The CDR3 sequence: CASSLWDMYQETQYF. As DNA, the CDR3 is TGCGCCAGCAGCTTGTGGGACATGTACCAAGAGACCCAGTACTTC.